This is a list of T cell receptor beta chains from one sample in a study of blood T cell repertoires in COVID-19. TCRdb's copy holds only in-frame clones and misses some; the assay was immunoSEQ multiplex PCR. The sample consists of more than 400,000 clones, over 75% of them appearing once. Material: peripheral blood. The receptors were gathered from a human donor in a cohort sampled during active COVID-19. The CDR3 runs from the conserved cysteine through the conserved F or W. D genes are given only for firm matches. Where a row states a size, it is once, few, many or the class of an expanded clone; other rows omit it.

D gene	V gene	clone size	J gene	CDR3 protein	CDR3 DNA
TRBD2	TRBV7-3	-	TRBJ2-1	CASSPGLGENEQFF	TGTGCCAGCAGCCCGGGACTAGGGGAGAATGAGCAGTTCTTC
-	TRBV5-6	-	TRBJ2-7	CASSPIRRGKYEQYF	TGTGCCAGCAGCCCGATCAGGAGGGGAAAGTACGAGCAGTACTTC
-	TRBV28	-	TRBJ1-2	CASSQSGTPFGPGYTF	TGTGCCAGCAGTCAATCCGGGACACCATTTGGCCCTGGCTACACCTTC
TRBD2	TRBV10-1	-	TRBJ2-1	CASSEVSGRVSNEQFF	TGCGCCAGCAGTGAGGTTAGCGGGAGAGTCTCCAATGAGCAGTTCTTC
TRBD1	TRBV12-3/TRBV12-4	-	TRBJ2-5	CASSDRVQETQYF	TGTGCCAGCAGTGACAGGGTTCAAGAGACCCAGTACTTC
TRBD1	TRBV5-4	-	TRBJ2-2	CASSLPWQGANGELFF	TGTGCCAGCAGCTTGCCCTGGCAGGGGGCGAACGGGGAGCTGTTTTTT
-	TRBV10-1	many	TRBJ2-1	CASSELRGLYNEQFF	TGCGCCAGCAGCGAATTGAGGGGACTTTACAATGAGCAGTTCTTC
-	TRBV5-6	-	TRBJ2-5	CASSRNTLATQYF	TGTGCCAGCAGCCGTAATACCTTAGCGACCCAGTACTTC
-	TRBV5-4	few	TRBJ1-6	CASSPGGEVNSPLHF	TGTGCCAGCAGCCCGGGCGGGGAGGTAAATTCACCCCTCCACTTT
TRBD2	TRBV28	-	TRBJ2-2	CASSFDGTSGSPATGELFF	TGTGCCAGCAGTTTCGACGGGACTAGCGGTTCCCCGGCTACCGGGGAGCTGTTTTTT
-	TRBV2	once	TRBJ1-1	CASILSGTEAFF	TGTGCCAGCATCCTGAGCGGCACTGAAGCTTTCTTT
-	TRBV5-1	-	TRBJ1-1	CASSLGGEVTEAFF	TGCGCCAGCAGCTTGGGGGGAGAAGTCACTGAAGCTTTCTTT
TRBD1	TRBV19	few	TRBJ1-2	CASKGQTAIYGYTF	TGTGCCAGTAAGGGACAGACTGCAATCTATGGCTACACCTTC
TRBD2	TRBV4-3	-	TRBJ2-1	CASSPKVASGTQFF	TGCGCCAGCAGCCCTAAGGTGGCTAGCGGAACGCAGTTCTTC
TRBD1	TRBV18	-	TRBJ2-7	CASSPYTQGTYEQYF	TGTGCCAGCTCACCCTACACACAGGGGACCTACGAGCAGTACTTC
TRBD1	TRBV27	-	TRBJ1-2	CASSSGTAINYGYTF	TGTGCCAGCAGTTCCGGGACAGCGATTAACTATGGCTACACCTTC
TRBD2	TRBV4-2	-	TRBJ2-5	CASSRTLADDIIETQYF	TGTGCCAGCAGCCGGACCCTAGCGGACGATATAATTGAGACCCAGTACTTC
-	TRBV4-2	once	TRBJ2-1	CASSQDMGAGRGGNEQFF	TGTGCCAGCAGCCAAGATATGGGAGCCGGGAGAGGAGGTAATGAGCAGTTCTTC
-	TRBV5-1	-	TRBJ2-7	CASSLEGNSYEQYF	TGCGCCAGCAGCTTGGAGGGGAACTCCTACGAGCAGTACTTC
TRBD1	TRBV7-2	-	TRBJ1-2	CASSSVGTGGLYGYTF	TGTGCCAGCAGCTCCGTCGGGACAGGGGGCCTATATGGCTACACCTTC
-	TRBV9	-	TRBJ2-7	CASSPAGIYEQYF	TGTGCCAGCAGCCCGGCGGGAATCTACGAGCAGTACTTC
-	TRBV19	once	TRBJ1-5	CASSIGGYSNQPQHF	TGTGCCAGTAGTATAGGAGGTTATAGCAATCAGCCCCAGCATTTT
-	TRBV14	-	TRBJ1-1	CASSPPGGVKAFF	TGTGCCAGCAGCCCCCCCGGGGGGGTAAAAGCTTTCTTT
-	TRBV30	-	TRBJ2-7	CAWSRSYEQYF	TGTGCCTGGAGTCGTTCCTACGAGCAGTACTTC
-	TRBV10-3	-	TRBJ2-7	CAISESRAGNYEQYF	TGTGCCATCAGTGAGTCGAGAGCAGGGAACTACGAGCAGTACTTC
-	TRBV18	-	TRBJ1-1	CASSPVGGDTEAFF	TGTGCCAGCTCACCAGTGGGGGGAGACACTGAAGCTTTCTTT
-	TRBV6-5	few	TRBJ1-1	CASTPQANTEAFF	TGTGCCAGCACCCCCCAGGCTAACACTGAAGCTTTCTTT
-	TRBV30	-	TRBJ1-1	CAWTTGLYTEAFF	TGTGCCTGGACTACAGGGTTATACACTGAAGCTTTCTTT
TRBD1	TRBV30	-	TRBJ1-2	CAWSSLDRYGGYTF	TGTGCCTGGTCAAGTCTGGACAGGTACGGTGGCTACACCTTC
TRBD2	TRBV10-2	few	TRBJ2-1	CASSDPRRLAGGNNEQFF	TGCGCCAGCAGTGACCCACGTCGACTAGCGGGAGGAAACAATGAGCAGTTCTTC
-	TRBV2	-	TRBJ1-1	CASSEGGREAFF	TGTGCCAGCAGTGAAGGAGGCAGAGAAGCTTTCTTT
TRBD2	TRBV15	-	TRBJ2-3	CATSRGGLSSGPPDTQYF	TGTGCCACCAGCAGAGGGGGTTTAAGTAGCGGGCCCCCAGATACGCAGTATTTT
-	TRBV27	-	TRBJ2-3	CASSHERGISTDTQYF	TGTGCCAGCAGCCACGAGAGGGGGATTAGCACAGATACGCAGTATTTT
TRBD1	TRBV29-1	-	TRBJ2-3	CSARQGGTDTQYF	TGCAGCGCCCGACAGGGCGGCACAGATACGCAGTATTTT
TRBD2	TRBV29-1	-	TRBJ2-1	CSVWTSGDQRSYNEQFF	TGCAGCGTCTGGACTAGCGGGGACCAGCGCTCCTACAATGAGCAGTTCTTC
TRBD2	TRBV5-3	-	TRBJ2-7	CARSLSLAGAHHEQYF	TGTGCCAGAAGCCTTTCGTTAGCGGGAGCCCACCACGAGCAGTACTTC
TRBD2	TRBV9	-	TRBJ2-7	CASSGGLAGNEQYF	TGTGCCAGCAGCGGGGGACTAGCGGGAAACGAGCAGTACTTC
TRBD2	TRBV7-8	-	TRBJ2-1	CASSSLAGGVNEQFF	TGTGCCAGCAGCTCCCTAGCGGGAGGGGTCAATGAGCAGTTCTTC
-	TRBV28	-	TRBJ2-7	CASSTPYVGRDF	TGTGCCAGCAGTACCCCGTATGTAGGGCGGGACTTC
-	TRBV5-1	-	TRBJ1-4	CASSLQQTEKLFF	TGCGCCAGCAGCTTACAACAGACTGAAAAACTGTTTTTT
TRBD1	TRBV5-6	few	TRBJ1-2	CASRVPGQGGGYTF	TGTGCCAGCAGAGTACCGGGACAGGGGGGCGGCTACACCTTC
-	TRBV3-1/TRBV3-2	-	TRBJ2-5	CASSLQRAYQETQYF	TGTGCCAGCAGCCTCCAGCGGGCTTACCAAGAGACCCAGTACTTC
-	TRBV7-9	-	TRBJ2-1	CASSLVGRSSYNEQFF	TGTGCCAGCAGCTTAGTGGGGAGGAGCTCCTACAATGAGCAGTTCTTC
-	TRBV29-1	-	TRBJ1-2	CSARIGGNYGYTF	TGCAGCGCCCGAATTGGAGGGAACTATGGCTACACCTTC
-	TRBV5-1	-	TRBJ2-2	CASSLDPSGTGELFF	TGCGCCAGCAGCTTGGACCCGTCAGGGACCGGGGAGCTGTTTTTT
-	TRBV27	-	TRBJ2-7	CASSLRLAFSYEQYF	TGTGCCAGCAGTTTACGGCTAGCGTTCTCCTACGAGCAGTATTTC
TRBD1	TRBV2	-	TRBJ2-7	CASSEDRGQGFNEQYF	TGTGCCAGCAGTGAAGATCGTGGACAGGGGTTCAACGAGCAGTACTTC